Below are 16 T cell receptor beta chains sequenced from a single sample in a study of blood T cell repertoires in COVID-19. Assay: immunoSEQ multiplex PCR; the TCRdb copy retains only in-frame clones and omits some. The table records 150,000 to 200,000 clones, around nine tenths of them present only once. Sequenced sample: peripheral blood. The source of these receptors is a human donor in a cohort sampled during active COVID-19.

The CDR3: CASRVGLYSEAFF. The CDR3 bases are TGTGCCAGCAGGGTGGGACTTTATTCTGAAGCTTTCTTT. V gene TRBV6-6 combines with J gene TRBJ1-1; D perhaps matches TRBD1 (5 bases). Germline CDR1 and CDR2: MNHNY and SVGAGI (reference sequence). The CDR3 contains 13 residues. The V gene lost 6 bases and the J gene lost 6 bases, with 14 bases spanning the gap.

The chain joins TRBV29-1 to TRBJ1-2; TRBD1 might be the D (6 bases). CDR1 is SQVTM and CDR2 is ANQGSEA in the germline V gene. Trimming cost V 3 bases and J 4 bases, with 12 bases left between them. The CDR3 has 13 amino acids. The CDR3 loop is CSVEQGQGYGYTF. In nucleotides, the CDR3 is TGCAGCGTTGAGCAGGGACAAGGCTATGGCTACACCTTC. Using reference TRBV29-1 and TRBJ1-2 for the parts outside the CDR3, the full variable domain is SAVISQKPSRDICQRGTSLTIQCQVDSQVTMMFWYRQQPGQSLTLIATANQGSEATYESGFVIDKFPISRPNLTFSTLTVSNMSPEDSSIYLCSVEQGQGYGYTFGSGTRLTVV.

The chain uses TRBV27 and TRBJ2-1, with 12 bases lining up with TRBD2. CDR3 size: 15 residues. Germline V lookup: CDR1 MNHEY, CDR2 SMNVEV (reference sequence). The V gene end was trimmed by 2 bases and the J gene end by 10 bases; junction bases not matched to a gene: 6. CDR3 sequence (DNA): TGTGCCAGCAGTTTACTAGCGGGGGGGCTGGACGAGCAGTTCTTC. Protein sequence: CASSLLAGGLDEQFF.

The chain joins TRBV29-1 to TRBJ2-2; TRBD1 might be the D (5 bases). The CDR3 consists of 13 residues. V was clipped by 4 bases and J by 3 bases, with 9 bases between them. Germline-derived CDR1 and CDR2 are SQVTM and ANQGSEA. The CDR3 protein is CSVVKGHTGELFF. In DNA form, the CDR3 reads TGCAGCGTTGTTAAGGGGCACACCGGGGAGCTGTTTTTT.

This chain joins TRBV10-2 and TRBJ2-7, with 8 bases that match TRBD1. The trim removed 6 bases at V and 3 bases at J, leaving 10 bases unmatched. This CDR3 region has 15 residues. In germline, CDR1 is WSHSY, CDR2 SAAADI. CDR3 nucleotide sequence: TGCGCCAGCAGGAAGGGACAGGTCCAAGACTACGAGCAGTACTTC. Protein sequence: CASRKGQVQDYEQYF.

The rearrangement uses TRBV5-1 and TRBJ2-1, with 9 bases lining up with TRBD2. The CDR3 is made up of 17 amino acids. After removal of 3 bases from V and 4 bases from J, the junction contained 11 bases not matched to a gene. Germline lookup yields CDR1 SGHRS and CDR2 YFSETQ. The CDR3 reads CASSSILAGGFYNEQFF. The CDR3 nucleotides read TGCGCCAGCAGCTCGATACTAGCGGGTGGGTTTTACAATGAGCAGTTCTTC.

The chain recombines TRBV5-5 with TRBJ2-7, with a tentative D call TRBD2 (5 bases). The CDR3 spans 15 residues. Germline V gives CDR1 SGHKS, CDR2 YYEKEE (reference sequence). Trimming cost V 0 bases and J 3 bases, with 13 bases left between them. The DNA for the CDR3 is TGTGCCAGCAGCTTGGTCGCCAGCGGATACTACGAGCAGTACTTC. Its translation is CASSLVASGYYEQYF. Looking up the rest from reference TRBV5-5 and TRBJ2-7 gives the full variable domain: DAGVTQSPTHLIKTRGQQVTLRCSPISGHKSVSWYQQVLGQGPQFIFQYYEKEERGRGNFPDRFSARQFPNYSSELNVNALLLGDSALYLCASSLVASGYYEQYFGPGTRLTVT.

The rearrangement joins TRBV7-2 to TRBJ2-5, with TRBD2 identical over 11 bases. V shed 5 bases, J shed 1 base, and the junction held 9 bases outside the gene matches. Germline loops: CDR1 SGHTA, CDR2 FQGNSA. The CDR3 contains 17 residues. CDR3 sequence: CASSPPTGTSGQETQYF. The CDR3 DNA sequence: TGTGCCAGCAGCCCACCCACCGGGACTAGCGGCCAAGAGACCCAGTACTTC.

The rearrangement uses TRBV14 and TRBJ2-5; 11 bases agree with TRBD2. CDR3 size: 16 residues. Germline V gives CDR1 SGHDN, CDR2 FVKESK. V shed 1 base and J 5 bases; nucleotides not matched to a gene: 6. CDR3 loop: CASSQVPSGRRETQYF. The CDR3 nucleotides read TGTGCCAGCAGCCAAGTCCCTAGCGGGAGGAGGGAGACCCAGTACTTC.

V usage is TRBV6-2 or TRBV6-3 and J usage is TRBJ2-7, with 10 bases aligning to TRBD2. Germline CDR1 is MNHEY and CDR2 is SVGEGT. Trimming removed 2 bases from V and 11 bases from J; junction bases left unmatched: 6. This CDR3 comprises 13 residues. The CDR3 spells CASSYLLAGDKYF. The DNA of the CDR3 is TGTGCCAGCAGTTACCTGCTAGCGGGAGACAAGTACTTC.

The chain uses TRBV12-3 or TRBV12-4 and TRBJ2-7, with TRBD1 matching over 7 bases. Germline trimming cut 5 bases from V and 3 bases from J; bases unmatched to any gene: 4. The CDR3 has 13 amino acids. In DNA, the CDR3 is TGTGCCAGCAGTCTTGGACAGGACTACGAGCAGTACTTC. It is translated as CASSLGQDYEQYF.

V and J are TRBV19 and TRBJ1-1, with 9 positions matching TRBD1. The trim removed 3 bases at V and 5 bases at J, leaving 7 bases unmatched. Germline CDR1 and CDR2: LNHDA and SQIVND (reference sequence). The CDR3 is 15 amino acids. CDR3 in amino acids: CASSIWDRVVTEAFF. The CDR3 DNA sequence: TGTGCCAGTAGTATTTGGGACAGGGTTGTGACTGAAGCTTTCTTT.

This clone appeared a few times. The chain carries TRBV5-6 and TRBJ1-2, with 9 bases that match TRBD1. CDR1 and CDR2 from the germline V gene are SGHDT and YYEEEE. J lost 4 bases, V lost 4 bases, and 5 bases had no gene match. The CDR3 runs 14 residues. The CDR3 loop reads CASSQGTGTYGYTF. CDR3 nucleotide sequence: TGTGCCAGCAGCCAAGGGACAGGGACCTATGGCTACACCTTC.

This clone was found a few times. V usage is TRBV4-3 and J usage is TRBJ1-4; 8 bases map to TRBD1. In germline, CDR1 is LGHNA, CDR2 YSLEER. The CDR3 is 16 residues long. V shed 3 bases, J shed 1 base, and the junction held 4 bases outside the gene matches. The CDR3 region has the DNA TGCGCCAGCAGCCAGGACAGGGAGGGAACTAATGAAAAACTGTTTTTT. Protein: CASSQDREGTNEKLFF.

This rearrangement joins TRBV30 to TRBJ1-5; 10 nucleotides line up with TRBD1. Germline V CDR1 and CDR2: GTSNPN, SVGIG (reference sequence). After removal of 0 bases from V and 4 bases from J, the junction contained 12 bases not matched to a gene. The CDR3 is 18 residues long. This chain's CDR3 is CAWSVPRPGTGANQPQHF. Written as DNA, the CDR3 is TGTGCCTGGAGTGTACCCCGCCCCGGGACAGGGGCAAATCAGCCCCAGCATTTT.

CDR3 loop: CASRRDRVPDTQYF. The CDR3 bases are TGTGCCAGCAGGAGGGACAGGGTCCCAGATACGCAGTATTTT. The gene calls are TRBV2 and TRBJ2-3, with 9 bases lining up with TRBD1. The V and J ends lost 6 bases and 4 bases, in that order; junction bases with no gene match: 5. Germline CDR1 SNHLY, CDR2 FYNNEI. The CDR3 extends over 14 amino acids.